The T cell receptor (beta chain) described here comes from a study of T cell responses to AZD1222 COVID-19 vaccine. Points from the study as a whole: Researchers report vaccine-associated CD4 TCRs spanning spike, with dominance at 160-218 and 743-854. Targets within unmutated variant regions were reportedly found for nearly half of spike-specific TCRs. The sample set comprised mostly white British donors with more females, and clonal diversity was possibly underestimated.

The study pooled second doses at about 4 or about 12 weeks. To note about this clone: Its antigen is unidentified.

Produced via immunoSEQ multiplex PCR; TCRdb's table is partial and in-frame only. The sample contains about 140,000 clones, approximately 90% of which appear only once. This receptor was obtained from an adult who received the AZD1222 COVID-19 vaccine. The specimen comprised peripheral blood, sampled 28 days after the second AZD1222 dose.

CDR3 residues: CASSVDWDTEAFF. In DNA form, the CDR3 reads TGTGCCAGCAGCGTAGATTGGGACACTGAAGCTTTCTTT. The V call is TRBV9, the J call TRBJ1-1; D is ambiguous. This CDR3 comprises 13 residues. Trimming took off 0 bases at V and 3 bases at J, with 6 bases between the two ends. The germline V gene encodes CDR1 SGDLS and CDR2 YYNGEE.